This entry lists 21 T cell receptor beta chains sequenced from one sample in a study of blood T cell repertoires in COVID-19. Sequencing used immunoSEQ multiplex PCR; TCRdb keeps in-frame clones, though not all of them. This sample has about 71,000 clones, with 70% to 85% found just once. The sample was peripheral blood. These receptors originate from a man in his sixties or seventies with acute or convalescent COVID-19.

The chain employs TRBV7-2 and TRBJ2-7; 7 bases agree with TRBD2. Per germline, CDR1 SGHTA and CDR2 FQGNSA. J was trimmed by 2 bases and V by 1 base; bases with no gene match: 2. The CDR3 loop spans 14 amino acids. The CDR3 DNA reads as TGTGCCAGCAGCTTAGAACTAGCGCCCTACGAGCAGTACTTC. Amino acids: CASSLELAPYEQYF.

The chain carries TRBV7-2 and TRBJ2-2, with TRBD1 as a possible D gene (6 bases). The V gene lost 5 bases and the J gene lost 0 bases, with 13 bases spanning the gap. Germline V gene lookup returns CDR1 SGHTA and CDR2 FQGNSA. This CDR3 region has 16 residues. CDR3 DNA sequence: TGTGCCAGCAGCCCAGGGGCTAGGGCGAACACCGGGGAGCTGTTTTTT. Translation: CASSPGARANTGELFF.

This chain uses TRBV6-5 with TRBJ1-2, with 7 bases fitting TRBD1. CDR1 is MNHEY and CDR2 is SVGAGI in the germline V gene. Losses at the gene ends were 6 bases for V and 4 bases for J; bases not matched to a gene: 11. The CDR3 loop spans 15 amino acids. CDR3 sequence (DNA): TGTGCCAGCAGGAGAGAACAGGGGTCTCCCTATGGCTACACCTTC. Its translation: CASRREQGSPYGYTF.

The chain couples TRBV7-3 to TRBJ1-1, with D unclear. The CDR3 length is 15 residues. CDR1 SGHTA and CDR2 FQGTGA come from the germline V gene. With 3 bases removed from V and 2 bases from J, the gap between germline ends came to 13 bases. CDR3 coding DNA: TGTGCCAGCAGCTTGTCCGAGTACAGAAACACTGAAGCTTTCTTT. Translated: CASSLSEYRNTEAFF.

This clone was observed a few times. The rearrangement joins TRBV9 to TRBJ1-1, with D possibly matching TRBD1 (5 bases). CDR3 length: 15 amino acids. The germline V gene encodes CDR1 SGDLS and CDR2 YYNGEE. Trimming removed 0 bases from V and 1 base from J, with 10 bases in between. The CDR3 region is CASSVGGLQNTEAFF. CDR3 DNA sequence: TGTGCCAGCAGCGTAGGGGGACTCCAGAACACTGAAGCTTTCTTT.

V and J are TRBV19 and TRBJ1-5; D is ambiguous. The V end lost 5 bases, the J end lost 2 bases, and 10 bases lay between the germline ends. The CDR3 contains 14 residues. CDR1 and CDR2 from the germline V gene are LNHDA and SQIVND (reference sequence). The CDR3 DNA reads TGTGCCAGTAGTCGGGAACTTCGCAATCAGCCCCAGCATTTT. Translated, it gives CASSRELRNQPQHF.

V gene TRBV7-2 combines with J gene TRBJ2-1, with a weak D call TRBD2 (5 bases). Trimming left V 5 bases short and J 2 bases short, with 16 bases between. Germline V gene data show CDR1 as SGHTA and CDR2 as FQGNSA. The CDR3 consists of 16 residues. The CDR3 protein is CASSPPGGPTYNEQFF. The CDR3 bases are TGTGCCAGCAGCCCTCCGGGCGGGCCAACCTACAATGAGCAGTTCTTC. The whole variable domain, remainder taken from reference TRBV7-2 and TRBJ2-1, is GAGVSQSPSNKVTEKGKDVELRCDPISGHTALYWYRQSLGQGLEFLIYFQGNSAPDKSGLPSDRFSAERTGGSVSTLTIQRTQQEDSAVYLCASSPPGGPTYNEQFFGPGTRLTVL.

This rearrangement joins TRBV7-3 to TRBJ2-7; D may be TRBD1 (6 bases). Trimming left V 5 bases short and J 7 bases short, with 15 bases between. The CDR3 is 13 residues long. Germline lookup yields CDR1 SGHTA and CDR2 FQGTGA. CDR3: CASSPRQGSEQYF. DNA of the CDR3: TGTGCCAGCAGCCCCAGGCAGGGGAGTGAGCAGTACTTC.

This chain joins TRBV30 and TRBJ1-6; D remains unclear. Germline CDR1 GTSNPN, CDR2 SVGIG (reference sequence). The CDR3 spans 13 residues. V lost 5 bases, J lost 9 bases, and 14 bases lay in between. The CDR3 DNA reads TGTGCCTGGGACCCACGTAGTGGTTCACCCCTCCACTTT. Its protein is CAWDPRSGSPLHF.

This clone was counted once. V usage is TRBV19 and J usage is TRBJ2-5, with TRBD2 matching over 7 bases. There are 14 residues in the CDR3. The trim removed 6 bases at V and 1 base at J, leaving 5 bases unmatched. Germline V gene sequence: CDR1 LNHDA, CDR2 SQIVND (reference sequence). Here the CDR3 DNA reads TGTGCCAGTAGCCCTACTAGCGCCCAAGAGACCCAGTACTTC. This translates into CASSPTSAQETQYF.

The rearrangement links TRBV10-2 to TRBJ1-1; no reliable D call. There are 13 residues in the CDR3. Per the germline V gene, CDR1 is WSHSY and CDR2 is SAAADI. The V and J ends lost 3 bases and 3 bases respectively, with 8 bases between them. The CDR3 bases are TGCGCCAGCAGTGATCGCGGGTACACTGAAGCTTTCTTT. Protein: CASSDRGYTEAFF.

The gene calls are TRBV27 and TRBJ2-3; D gene ambiguous. This CDR3 spans 11 amino acids. The germline V gene encodes CDR1 MNHEY and CDR2 SMNVEV (reference sequence). V was pared by 4 bases and J by 5 bases, with 4 bases between. The DNA of the CDR3 is TGTGCCAGCAGTTCCCAAGATACGCAGTATTTT. Its translation is CASSSQDTQYF.

This clone has just one count. This chain joins TRBV12-5 and TRBJ2-1, with D unclear. V lost 1 base and J lost 7, with 8 bases in between. This CDR3 contains 13 residues. Per the germline V gene, CDR1 is LGHNT and CDR2 is FRNRAP. The CDR3 loop reads CASGLGTQNEQFF. CDR3 in DNA: TGTGCTAGTGGTTTGGGAACACAGAATGAGCAGTTCTTC.

The chain is built from TRBV10-3 and TRBJ1-2; D call uncertain. V was shortened by 8 bases and J by 3 bases, with 10 bases between the two germline ends. Germline V gene sequence: CDR1 ENHRY, CDR2 SYGVKD. The CDR3 has 12 residues. In DNA form, the CDR3 reads TGTGCCATCCTAGAAGGAGACTATGGCTACACCTTC. Translated: CAILEGDYGYTF.

The chain recombines TRBV3-1 (or the pseudogene TRBV3-2) with TRBJ1-4; weak D call: TRBD1 (5 bases). This CDR3 has 14 residues. With 6 bases removed from V and 7 bases from J, the gap between germline ends came to 15 bases. Germline V gene lookup returns CDR1 LGHDT and CDR2 YNNKEL (reference sequence). The CDR3 bases are TGTGCCAGCAGAAGAGGGGAGGGGAGTGAAAAACTGTTTTTT. Its translation: CASRRGEGSEKLFF.

The rearrangement joins TRBV3-1 (or the pseudogene TRBV3-2) to TRBJ2-3, with unresolved D. The CDR3 loop spans 14 amino acids. CDR1 is LGHDT, CDR2 YNNKEL, per germline (reference sequence). V was pared by 4 bases and J by 5 bases, with 13 bases between. CDR3 protein: CASSREAVGDTQYF. CDR3 nucleotide sequence: TGTGCCAGCAGCCGTGAAGCCGTTGGAGATACGCAGTATTTT.

J is TRBJ2-7 and V is TRBV5-1; 8 bases are a match to TRBD1. CDR3 size: 16 residues. Losses at the gene ends were 0 bases for V and 1 base for J; bases not matched to a gene: 6. The V gene's germline CDR1 is SGHRS and CDR2 YFSETQ. In nucleotides, the CDR3 is TGCGCCAGCAGCTTGGCCGTAACAGGGGGTTCCTACGAGCAGTACTTC. The encoded protein is CASSLAVTGGSYEQYF.

This CDR3 is CASSLTRGRGHNQPQHF. As DNA, the CDR3 is TGTGCCAGCAGCCTAACGAGGGGGCGCGGGCACAATCAGCCCCAGCATTTT. The chain employs TRBV6-2 or TRBV6-3 and TRBJ1-5, with 7 bases fitting TRBD1. The V and J ends lost 6 bases and 3 bases, in that order; junction bases with no gene match: 14. CDR3 size: 17 residues. Germline assignment: CDR1 MNHEY and CDR2 SVGEGT.

The chain employs TRBV6-4 and TRBJ2-3; TRBD1 matches at 8 bases. Germline CDR1 MRHNA, CDR2 SNTAGT. This CDR3 comprises 14 residues. V shed 5 bases and J 3 bases; nucleotides not matched to a gene: 4. CDR3 region: CASSFTGGTDTQYF. The CDR3 DNA sequence: TGTGCCAGCAGTTTCACAGGGGGGACAGATACGCAGTATTTT.

The rearrangement uses TRBV27 and TRBJ1-5, with 9 nucleotides matching TRBD1. V dropped 5 bases and J dropped 7; count of bases not matched to a gene: 9. CDR3 length: 15 amino acids. Germline CDR1 and CDR2: MNHEY and SMNVEV (reference sequence). The CDR3 sequence is CASSLGQGRRQPQHF. In DNA, the CDR3 is TGTGCCAGCAGTCTCGGACAGGGGAGGAGGCAGCCCCAGCATTTT.

The chain has TRBV14 and TRBJ2-7; TRBD1 matches 7 bases. Germline trimming cut 3 bases from V and 2 bases from J; bases unmatched to any gene: 7. The CDR3 is 15 residues long. Germline CDR1 is SGHDN and CDR2 is FVKESK. The CDR3: CASSHRQGIPYEQYF. The CDR3 DNA follows: TGTGCCAGCAGCCACCGACAGGGAATTCCCTACGAGCAGTACTTC. The whole variable domain, remainder taken from reference TRBV14 and TRBJ2-7, is EAGVTQFPSHSVIEKGQTVTLRCDPISGHDNLYWYRRVMGKEIKFLLHFVKESKQDESGMPNNRFLAERTGGTYSTLKVQPAELEDSGVYFCASSHRQGIPYEQYFGPGTRLTVT.